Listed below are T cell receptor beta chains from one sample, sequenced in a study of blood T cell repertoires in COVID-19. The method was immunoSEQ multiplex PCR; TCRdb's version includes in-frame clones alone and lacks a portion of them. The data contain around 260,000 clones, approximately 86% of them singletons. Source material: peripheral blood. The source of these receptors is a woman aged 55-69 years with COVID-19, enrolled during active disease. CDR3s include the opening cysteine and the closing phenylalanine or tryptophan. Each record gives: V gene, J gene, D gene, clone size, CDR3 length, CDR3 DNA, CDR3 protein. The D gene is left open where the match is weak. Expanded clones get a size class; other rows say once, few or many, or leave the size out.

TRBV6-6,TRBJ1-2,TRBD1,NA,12,TGTGCCGTCGGGGGACAGAACTATGGCTACACCTTC,CAVGGQNYGYTF
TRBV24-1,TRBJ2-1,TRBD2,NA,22,TGTGCCACCAGTGAAAATTCCCACGGCACTAAGCGGGAGTTCAAACGGTACAATGAGCAGTTCTTC,CATSENSHGTKREFKRYNEQFF
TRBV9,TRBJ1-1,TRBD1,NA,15,TGTGCCAGCAGCTCCACCGGGACAGCGAACACTGAAGCTTTCTTT,CASSSTGTANTEAFF
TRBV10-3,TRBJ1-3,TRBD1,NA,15,TGTGCCATCGGTGCCGGGACAGAAGATGGAAACACCATATATTTT,CAIGAGTEDGNTIYF
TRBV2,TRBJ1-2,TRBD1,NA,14,TGTGCCACCGCCCGGGACAGGGAGTTTTATGGCTACACCTTC,CATARDREFYGYTF
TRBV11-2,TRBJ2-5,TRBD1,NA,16,TGTGCCAGCAGCACAAACCAGGGGGTGGTTCGAGAGACCCAGTACTTC,CASSTNQGVVRETQYF
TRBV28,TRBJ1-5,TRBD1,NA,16,TGTGCCAGCAGTGTGGGGACCACAGGGGGGTTTCAGCCCCAGCATTTT,CASSVGTTGGFQPQHF
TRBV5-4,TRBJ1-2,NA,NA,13,TGTGCCAGCAGCCCGTTGGACACCTATGGCTACACCTTC,CASSPLDTYGYTF
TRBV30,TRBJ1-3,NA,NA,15,TGTGCCTGCGCCGGCGGAGGGGCGCGTGGAAACACCATATATTTT,CACAGGGARGNTIYF
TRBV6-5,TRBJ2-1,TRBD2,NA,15,TGTGCCAGCAAGCAGCAAGCGGGAGGGCCTGAAGAGCAGTTCTTC,CASKQQAGGPEEQFF
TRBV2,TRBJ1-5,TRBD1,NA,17,TGTGCCAGCAGTCCGGGAGGGGGCAGCGGTAGGAATCAGCCCCAGCATTTT,CASSPGGGSGRNQPQHF
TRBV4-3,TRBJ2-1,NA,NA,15,TGCGCCAGCAGCCAAGACTGGAGGACGCTCAATGAGCAGTTCTTC,CASSQDWRTLNEQFF
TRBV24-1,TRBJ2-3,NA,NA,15,TGTGCCACCAGTGATTCCGACAGATACACAGATACGCAGTATTTT,CATSDSDRYTDTQYF
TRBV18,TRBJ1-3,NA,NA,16,TGTGCCAGCTCACCAATTCAGGGAAATCTTGGAAACACCATATATTTT,CASSPIQGNLGNTIYF
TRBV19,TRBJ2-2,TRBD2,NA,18,TGTGCCAGTAGTCGTGTCCTAGCGGGAGGAACGAACACCGGGGAGCTGTTTTTT,CASSRVLAGGTNTGELFF
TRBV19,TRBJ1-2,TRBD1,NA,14,TGTGCCAGTAGTGCCCGGACAGGGAACTATGGCTACACCTTC,CASSARTGNYGYTF
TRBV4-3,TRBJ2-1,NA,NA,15,TGCGCCAGCAGCCAAGATACTACCCCCTACAATGAGCAGTTCTTC,CASSQDTTPYNEQFF
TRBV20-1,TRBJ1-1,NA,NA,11,TGCAGTGCTAGTCTTGTCACTGAAGCTTTCTTT,CSASLVTEAFF
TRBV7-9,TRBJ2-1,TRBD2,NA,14,TGTGCCAGCAGCGTAGGACTAGCGGGACATGAGCAGTTCTTC,CASSVGLAGHEQFF
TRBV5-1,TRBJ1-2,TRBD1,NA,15,TGCGCCAGCAGCCCACAGGGGGGAACTAACTATGGCTACACCTTC,CASSPQGGTNYGYTF
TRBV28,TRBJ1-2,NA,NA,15,TGTGCCAGCAGACGAACTCCGGGAAGCCCCTATGGCTACACCTTC,CASRRTPGSPYGYTF
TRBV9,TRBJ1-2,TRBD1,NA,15,TGTGCCAGCAGCTCCCGGGACAGGGGAGCCTATGGCTACACCTTC,CASSSRDRGAYGYTF
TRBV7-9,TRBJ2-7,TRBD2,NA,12,TGTGCCAGCGGGGGGGACCCCCCTGGGGAGTACTTC,CASGGDPPGEYF
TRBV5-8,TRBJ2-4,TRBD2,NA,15,TGTGCCAGCAGCCCGGGACTAGCGGGACTAAACATTCAGTACTTC,CASSPGLAGLNIQYF
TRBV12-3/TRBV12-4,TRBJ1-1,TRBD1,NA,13,TGTGCCAGCAGTTCCAGGACAGGTAATGAAGCTTTCTTT,CASSSRTGNEAFF
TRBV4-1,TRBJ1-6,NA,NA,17,TGCGCCAGCAGCCAAGCCCCCATTCCGGGGGGCTATTCACCCCTCCACTTT,CASSQAPIPGGYSPLHF
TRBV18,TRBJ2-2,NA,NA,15,TGTGCCAGCTCACCCTGGGGCTCGAACACCGGGGAGCTGTTTTTT,CASSPWGSNTGELFF
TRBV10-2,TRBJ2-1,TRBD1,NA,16,TGCGCCAGCAGTGAGATAGGGGGCAGCTCCTACAATGAGCAGTTCTTC,CASSEIGGSSYNEQFF
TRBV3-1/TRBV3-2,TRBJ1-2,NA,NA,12,TGTGCCAGCAGCTCAGACAGGCTGAGCTACACCTTC,CASSSDRLSYTF
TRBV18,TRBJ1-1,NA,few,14,TGTGCCAGCTCACCCCGGACAGAGAACACTGAAGCTTTCTTT,CASSPRTENTEAFF
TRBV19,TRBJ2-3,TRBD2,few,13,TGTGCCAGTTCACCCGCGGGAGGAGATACGCAGTATTTT,CASSPAGGDTQYF
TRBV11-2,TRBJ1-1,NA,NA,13,TGTGCCAGCAGGGCCCTCATGAACACTGAAGCTTTCTTT,CASRALMNTEAFF
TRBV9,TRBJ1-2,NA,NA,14,TGTGCCAGCAGCGTGGCTGATACGAACTATGGCTACACCTTC,CASSVADTNYGYTF
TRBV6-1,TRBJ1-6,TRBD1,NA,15,TGTGCCAGCAGTGAATGGACAGGGATTAATTCACCCCTCCACTTT,CASSEWTGINSPLHF
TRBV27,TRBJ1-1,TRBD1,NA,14,TGTGCCAGCAGTCTGGCAGGGGGGTGGACTGAAGCTTTCTTT,CASSLAGGWTEAFF
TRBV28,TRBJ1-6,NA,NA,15,TGTGCCAGCAGTTTACAAAGTGTTAGAAATTCACCCCTCCACTTT,CASSLQSVRNSPLHF
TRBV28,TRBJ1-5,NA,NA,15,TGTGCCAGCAGTTTAATGTGGGGAGAAGGTCAGCCCCAGCATTTT,CASSLMWGEGQPQHF
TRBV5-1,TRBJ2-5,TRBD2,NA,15,TGCGCCAGCAGCTTGGGTTTAGCGGGACAAGAGACCCAGTACTTC,CASSLGLAGQETQYF